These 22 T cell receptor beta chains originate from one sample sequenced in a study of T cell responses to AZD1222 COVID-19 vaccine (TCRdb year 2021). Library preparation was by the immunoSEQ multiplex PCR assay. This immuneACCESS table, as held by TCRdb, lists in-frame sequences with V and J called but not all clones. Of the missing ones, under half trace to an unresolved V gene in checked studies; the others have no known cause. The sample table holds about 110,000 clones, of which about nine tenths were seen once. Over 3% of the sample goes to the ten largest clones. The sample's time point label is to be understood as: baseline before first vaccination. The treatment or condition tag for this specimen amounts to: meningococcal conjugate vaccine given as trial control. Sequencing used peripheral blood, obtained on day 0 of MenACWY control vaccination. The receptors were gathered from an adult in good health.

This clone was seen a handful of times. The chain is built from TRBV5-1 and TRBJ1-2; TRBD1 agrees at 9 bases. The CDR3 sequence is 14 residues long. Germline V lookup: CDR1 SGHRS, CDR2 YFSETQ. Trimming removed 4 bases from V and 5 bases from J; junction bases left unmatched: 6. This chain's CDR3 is CASSRDRVPYGYTF. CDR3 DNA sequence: TGCGCCAGCAGCCGGGACAGGGTCCCGTATGGCTACACCTTC.

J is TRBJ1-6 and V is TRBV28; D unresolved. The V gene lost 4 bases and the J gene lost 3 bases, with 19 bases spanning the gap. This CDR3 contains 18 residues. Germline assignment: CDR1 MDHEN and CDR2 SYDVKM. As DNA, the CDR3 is TGTGCCAGCAGTTGGGGAGGGTACTCTAATGACTATAATTCACCCCTCCACTTT. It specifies CASSWGGYSNDYNSPLHF.

The CDR3 sequence is CASSESLASGGETQYF. The CDR3 DNA reads as TGTGCCAGCAGTGAATCGCTAGCGAGTGGTGGAGAGACCCAGTACTTC. The rearrangement links TRBV2 to TRBJ2-5; D might be TRBD2 (6 bases). CDR3 length equals 16 residues. V gave up 2 bases and J gave up 4 bases, with 17 bases separating them. Per the germline V gene, CDR1 is SNHLY and CDR2 is FYNNEI.

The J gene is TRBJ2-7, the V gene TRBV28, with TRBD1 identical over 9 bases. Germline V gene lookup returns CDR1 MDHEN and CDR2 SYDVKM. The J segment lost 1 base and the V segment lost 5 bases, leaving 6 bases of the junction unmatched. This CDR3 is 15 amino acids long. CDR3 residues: CASSRSGTGSYEQYF. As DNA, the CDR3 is TGTGCCAGCAGTCGGTCCGGGACAGGGTCCTACGAGCAGTACTTC.

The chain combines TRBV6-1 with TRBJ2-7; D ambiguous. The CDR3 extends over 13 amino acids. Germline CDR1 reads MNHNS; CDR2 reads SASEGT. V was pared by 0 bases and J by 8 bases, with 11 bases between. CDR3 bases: TGTGCCAGCAGTGAAGCGCGACCGGGTAAGCAGTACTTC. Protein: CASSEARPGKQYF.

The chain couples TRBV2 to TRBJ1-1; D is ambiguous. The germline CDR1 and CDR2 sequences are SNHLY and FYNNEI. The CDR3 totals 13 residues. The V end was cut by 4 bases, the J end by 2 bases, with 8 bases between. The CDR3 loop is CASSGDPNTEAFF. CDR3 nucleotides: TGTGCCAGCAGTGGTGACCCAAACACTGAAGCTTTCTTT.

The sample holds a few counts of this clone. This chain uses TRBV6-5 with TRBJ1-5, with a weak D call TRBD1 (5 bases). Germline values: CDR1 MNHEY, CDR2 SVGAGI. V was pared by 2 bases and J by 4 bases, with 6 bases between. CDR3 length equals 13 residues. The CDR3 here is CASSYEGNQPQHF. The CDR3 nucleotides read TGTGCCAGCAGTTACGAGGGGAATCAGCCCCAGCATTTT.

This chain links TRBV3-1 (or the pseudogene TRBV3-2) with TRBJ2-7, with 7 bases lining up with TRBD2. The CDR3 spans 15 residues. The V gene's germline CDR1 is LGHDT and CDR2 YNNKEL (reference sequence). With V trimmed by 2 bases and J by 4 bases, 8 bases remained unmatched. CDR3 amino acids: CASSQRGLDSYEQYF. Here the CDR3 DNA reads TGTGCCAGCAGCCAACGCGGACTAGACTCGTACGAGCAGTACTTC.

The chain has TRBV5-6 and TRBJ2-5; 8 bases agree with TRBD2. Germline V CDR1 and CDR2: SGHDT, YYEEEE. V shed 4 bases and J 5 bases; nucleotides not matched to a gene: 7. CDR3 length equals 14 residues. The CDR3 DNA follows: TGTGCCAGCAGCATTAGCGGGGAGGGGGAGACCCAGTACTTC. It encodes CASSISGEGETQYF.

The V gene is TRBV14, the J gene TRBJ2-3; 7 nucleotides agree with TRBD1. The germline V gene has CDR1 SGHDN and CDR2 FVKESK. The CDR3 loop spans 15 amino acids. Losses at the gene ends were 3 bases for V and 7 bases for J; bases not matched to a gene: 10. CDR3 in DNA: TGTGCCAGCAGCCAGATGACAGGGCCAGAGAATACGCAGTATTTT. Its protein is CASSQMTGPENTQYF.

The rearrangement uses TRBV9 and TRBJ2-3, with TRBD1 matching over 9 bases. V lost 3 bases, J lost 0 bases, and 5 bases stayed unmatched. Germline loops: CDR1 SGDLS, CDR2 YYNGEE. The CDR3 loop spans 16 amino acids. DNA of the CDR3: TGTGCCAGCAGCGCGAGGACAGGGGCGAGCACAGATACGCAGTATTTT. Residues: CASSARTGASTDTQYF. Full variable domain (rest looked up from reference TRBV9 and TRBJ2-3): DSGVTQTPKHLITATGQRVTLRCSPRSGDLSVYWYQQSLDQGLQFLIQYYNGEERAKGNILERFSAQQFPDLHSELNLSSLELGDSALYFCASSARTGASTDTQYFGPGTRLTVL.

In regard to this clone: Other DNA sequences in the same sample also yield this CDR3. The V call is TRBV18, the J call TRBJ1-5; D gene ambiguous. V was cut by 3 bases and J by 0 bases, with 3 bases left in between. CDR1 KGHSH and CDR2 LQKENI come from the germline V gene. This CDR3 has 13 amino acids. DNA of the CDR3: TGTGCCAGCTCACCCGGTAGCAATCAGCCCCAGCATTTT. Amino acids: CASSPGSNQPQHF. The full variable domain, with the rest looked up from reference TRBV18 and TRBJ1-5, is NAGVMQNPRHLVRRRGQEARLRCSPMKGHSHVYWYRQLPEEGLKFMVYLQKENIIDESGMPKERFSAEFPKEGPSILRIQQVVRGDSAAYFCASSPGSNQPQHFGDGTRLSIL.

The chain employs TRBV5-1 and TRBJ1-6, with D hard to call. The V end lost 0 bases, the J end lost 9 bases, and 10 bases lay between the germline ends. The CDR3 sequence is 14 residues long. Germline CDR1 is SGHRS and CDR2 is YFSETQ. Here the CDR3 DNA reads TGCGCCAGCAGCTTGGAGTCTGTGTTTTCACCCCTCCACTTT. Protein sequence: CASSLESVFSPLHF.

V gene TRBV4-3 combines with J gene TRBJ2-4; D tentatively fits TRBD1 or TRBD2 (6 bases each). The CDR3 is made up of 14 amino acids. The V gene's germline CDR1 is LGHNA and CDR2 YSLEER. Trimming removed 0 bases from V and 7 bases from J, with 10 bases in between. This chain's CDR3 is CASSQEGGVNIQYF. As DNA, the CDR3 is TGCGCCAGCAGCCAAGAGGGGGGCGTGAACATTCAGTACTTC.

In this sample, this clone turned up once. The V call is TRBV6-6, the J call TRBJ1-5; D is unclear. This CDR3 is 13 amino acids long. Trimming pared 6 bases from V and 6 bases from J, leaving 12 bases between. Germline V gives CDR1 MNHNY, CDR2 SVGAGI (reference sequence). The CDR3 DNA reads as TGTGCCAGCAGGGCATTGGAGTCTCAGCCCCAGCATTTT. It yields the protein CASRALESQPQHF.

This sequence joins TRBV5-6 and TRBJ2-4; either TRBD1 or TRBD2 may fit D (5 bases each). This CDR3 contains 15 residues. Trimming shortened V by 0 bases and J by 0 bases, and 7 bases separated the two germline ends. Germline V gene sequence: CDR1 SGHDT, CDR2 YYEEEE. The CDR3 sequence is CASSLAGLAKNIQYF. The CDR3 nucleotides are TGTGCCAGCAGCTTGGCGGGGCTAGCCAAAAACATTCAGTACTTC.

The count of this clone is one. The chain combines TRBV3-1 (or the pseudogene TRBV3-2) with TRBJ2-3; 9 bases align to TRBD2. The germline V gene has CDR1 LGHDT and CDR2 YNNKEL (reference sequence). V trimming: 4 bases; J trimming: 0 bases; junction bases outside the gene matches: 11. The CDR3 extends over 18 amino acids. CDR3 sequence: CASSPWLAGKPSTDTQYF. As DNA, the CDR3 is TGTGCCAGCAGCCCCTGGCTAGCGGGGAAACCAAGCACAGATACGCAGTATTTT.

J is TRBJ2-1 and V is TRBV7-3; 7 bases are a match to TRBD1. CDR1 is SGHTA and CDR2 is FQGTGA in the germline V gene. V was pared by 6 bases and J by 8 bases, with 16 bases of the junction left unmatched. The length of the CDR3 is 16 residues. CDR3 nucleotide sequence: TGTGCCAGCAGGTCAATGCCTAGCAGGGGGATTGATGAGCAGTTCTTC. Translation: CASRSMPSRGIDEQFF.

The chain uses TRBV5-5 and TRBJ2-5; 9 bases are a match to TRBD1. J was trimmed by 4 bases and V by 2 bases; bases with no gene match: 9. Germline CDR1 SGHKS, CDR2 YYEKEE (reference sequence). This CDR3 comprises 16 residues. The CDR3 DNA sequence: TGTGCCAGCAGCTTACCGGGACAGGGTTCAGGAGAGACCCAGTACTTC. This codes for CASSLPGQGSGETQYF.

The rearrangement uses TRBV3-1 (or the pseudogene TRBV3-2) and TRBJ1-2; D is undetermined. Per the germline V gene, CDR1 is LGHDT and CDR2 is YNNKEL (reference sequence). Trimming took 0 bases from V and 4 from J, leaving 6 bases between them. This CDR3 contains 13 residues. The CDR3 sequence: CASSQDLFYGYTF. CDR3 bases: TGTGCCAGCAGCCAAGATCTCTTCTATGGCTACACCTTC.

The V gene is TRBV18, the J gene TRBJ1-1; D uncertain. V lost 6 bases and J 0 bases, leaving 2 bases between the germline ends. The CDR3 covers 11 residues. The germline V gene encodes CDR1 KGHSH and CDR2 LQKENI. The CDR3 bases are TGTGCCAGCTCTGTGAACACTGAAGCTTTCTTT. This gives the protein CASSVNTEAFF. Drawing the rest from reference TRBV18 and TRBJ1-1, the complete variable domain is NAGVMQNPRHLVRRRGQEARLRCSPMKGHSHVYWYRQLPEEGLKFMVYLQKENIIDESGMPKERFSAEFPKEGPSILRIQQVVRGDSAAYFCASSVNTEAFFGQGTRLTVV.

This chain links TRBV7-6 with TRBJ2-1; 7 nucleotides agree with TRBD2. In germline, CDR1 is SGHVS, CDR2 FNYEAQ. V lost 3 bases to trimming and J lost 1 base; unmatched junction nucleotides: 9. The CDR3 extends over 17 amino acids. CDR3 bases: TGTGCCAGCAGCTTTTTCCCTAGCGGTGGATCCTACAATGAGCAGTTCTTC. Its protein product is CASSFFPSGGSYNEQFF. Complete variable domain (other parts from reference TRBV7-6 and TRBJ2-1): GAGVSQSPRYKVTKRGQDVALRCDPISGHVSLYWYRQALGQGPEFLTYFNYEAQQDKSGLPNDRFSAERPEGSISTLTIQRTEQRDSAMYRCASSFFPSGGSYNEQFFGPGTRLTVL.